The T cell receptor (beta chain) under discussion was sequenced for a study of blood T cells in healthy people across ages. General study points: Naive and antigen-experienced cells were not separated, limiting conclusive comparison.

It was with a sample-barcoded 5' primer and a J-beta primer mix that a second PCR of roughly 7 to 12 cycles was run. Researchers report that a template-switch adaptor with 12 random nucleotides tagged each cDNA molecule. From each sample, at least 2.5 million paired-end reads containing CDR3 were obtained. In TCRdb, the 5' RACE reads were re-called with MiXCR into one record per CDR3 protein. The sample consists of more than 500,000 distinct CDR3 sequences, roughly a quarter of them appearing once. This clonotype was counted a few times. No antigen is known for it. The CDR3 runs to 14 residues. The V gene lost 4 bases and the J gene lost 7 bases, with 17 bases spanning the gap. Germline assignment: CDR1 SGHRS and CDR2 YFSETQ.

The V call is TRBV5-1, the J call TRBJ1-1, with a tentative D call TRBD1 (6 bases). Sequencing used blood. This sequence was found in a woman between 65 and 79 years old in good health. The CDR3 DNA reads TGCGCCAGCAGCCCGGGACTGAGCAGGGGTGAAGCTTTCTTT. It codes for CASSPGLSRGEAFF.